These T cell receptor beta chains were read from a single sample in a study of T cells in Graves' hyperthyroidism and ophthalmopathy. Via MiXCR, TCRdb re-called the multiplex PCR reads, giving one row per CDR3 protein. The data show a few hundred thousand distinct CDR3 sequences, with approximately 14% seen just once and less than 6.5% held by the top ten. Sequences were obtained from blood. These receptors were collected from a woman aged 18-29 years with Graves' hyperthyroidism. The CDR3 runs from the conserved cysteine through the conserved F or W. The D gene is left open where the match is weak. The size entry is marked missing in some rows and otherwise reads once, few, many or a size class.

j_gene: TRBJ2-1
v_gene: TRBV28
abundance: -
d_gene: -
CDR3nt: TGTGCCAGCAGTTTTAGGGGCGTTTCCTACAATGAGCAGTTCTTC
CDR3aa: CASSFRGVSYNEQFF

j_gene: TRBJ2-7
v_gene: TRBV12-3/TRBV12-4
abundance: many
d_gene: -
CDR3nt: TGTGCCAGCAGTTTCAAAGACGAGCAGTACTTC
CDR3aa: CASSFKDEQYF

j_gene: TRBJ2-7
v_gene: TRBV7-9
abundance: many
d_gene: -
CDR3nt: TGTGCCAGCAGCCACGGGAACCTATACGAGCAGTACTTC
CDR3aa: CASSHGNLYEQYF

j_gene: TRBJ1-2
v_gene: TRBV3-1
abundance: many
d_gene: -
CDR3nt: TGTGCCAGCAGCCAAGAAGATTCTCGGGTGGAGGGCTACACCTTC
CDR3aa: CASSQEDSRVEGYTF

j_gene: TRBJ1-5
v_gene: TRBV2
abundance: few
d_gene: TRBD1
CDR3nt: TGTGCCAGCAGTGCCCTCGACAGGGGAACCCAGCCCCAGCATTTT
CDR3aa: CASSALDRGTQPQHF

j_gene: TRBJ2-1
v_gene: TRBV3-1
abundance: many
d_gene: TRBD1
CDR3nt: TGTGCCAGCAGCCAAGTCCGGGACAGCTACAATGAGCAGTTCTTC
CDR3aa: CASSQVRDSYNEQFF

j_gene: TRBJ2-3
v_gene: TRBV9
abundance: many
d_gene: TRBD1
CDR3nt: TGTGCCAGCAGCGTACACGGCCAGGGGGATTTAGATACGCAGTATTTT
CDR3aa: CASSVHGQGDLDTQYF

j_gene: TRBJ1-1
v_gene: TRBV30
abundance: many
d_gene: -
CDR3nt: TGTGCCTGGGGTGAGGGGCTAAACACTGAAGCTTTCTTT
CDR3aa: CAWGEGLNTEAFF

j_gene: TRBJ1-1
v_gene: TRBV12-3/TRBV12-4
abundance: many
d_gene: -
CDR3nt: TGTGCCAGCAGTTTAAGGGGGGGCGCTGAAGCTTTCTTT
CDR3aa: CASSLRGGAEAFF

j_gene: TRBJ2-7
v_gene: TRBV5-6
abundance: many
d_gene: TRBD2
CDR3nt: TGTGCCAGCAGCTTGGCCGGGTGGCTAGCGGGCTACGAGCAGTACTTC
CDR3aa: CASSLAGWLAGYEQYF

j_gene: TRBJ2-7
v_gene: TRBV4-1
abundance: many
d_gene: TRBD1
CDR3nt: TGCGCCAGCAGCCAAGAGTACCAGGGGGATTGGGACGAGCAGTACTTC
CDR3aa: CASSQEYQGDWDEQYF

j_gene: TRBJ1-6
v_gene: TRBV28
abundance: -
d_gene: -
CDR3nt: TGTGCCAGCAGTTCCTCCTCGGGGGGGGATAATTCACCCCTCCACTTT
CDR3aa: CASSSSSGGDNSPLHF

j_gene: TRBJ2-7
v_gene: TRBV3-1
abundance: many
d_gene: -
CDR3nt: TGTGCCAGCAGCCTCATGGGGCAATTCGAGCAGTACTTC
CDR3aa: CASSLMGQFEQYF